Presented here are 24 T cell receptor beta chains from one specimen sequenced in a study of blood T cell repertoires in COVID-19. Generated by immunoSEQ multiplex PCR, the TCRdb table keeps only in-frame clones and is missing some. The table records roughly 200,000 clones, around 80% of them present only once. What was sequenced was peripheral blood. The source is a woman in her 40s with COVID-19, enrolled during active disease.

The rearrangement uses TRBV13 and TRBJ1-1; D gene ambiguous. CDR1 and CDR2 (germline): PRHDT, FYEKMQ (reference sequence). The V gene lost 5 bases and the J gene lost 2 bases, with 18 bases spanning the gap. The CDR3 is made up of 16 amino acids. The DNA for the CDR3 is TGTGCCAGCAGCAAAAAGGGCGCGGCGGGCAACACTGAAGCTTTCTTT. This translates into CASSKKGAAGNTEAFF.

The chain is built from TRBV5-6 and TRBJ2-7, with TRBD2 identical over 10 bases. After removal of 0 bases from V and 4 bases from J, the junction contained 4 bases not matched to a gene. CDR1 is SGHDT, CDR2 YYEEEE, per germline. The CDR3 runs 15 residues. Written as DNA, the CDR3 is TGTGCCAGCAGCTTGGGGCTAGCGGGAGATTACGAGCAGTACTTC. Amino acids: CASSLGLAGDYEQYF.

This sequence joins TRBV5-1 and TRBJ1-2; 7 bases fit TRBD1. The CDR3 extends over 14 amino acids. Trimming cost V 0 bases and J 8 bases; bases outside gene matches: 7. The V gene's germline CDR1 is SGHRS and CDR2 YFSETQ. CDR3 nucleotides: TGCGCCAGCAGCTTGGAGGGGGCGATCGGCGGCTACACCTTC. Amino acids: CASSLEGAIGGYTF.

In this sample, this clone turned up once. Here the CDR3 DNA reads TGTGCCAGCAGCCCACAAGCCTACGAGCAGTACTTC. Its translation is CASSPQAYEQYF. V is TRBV3-1 (or the pseudogene TRBV3-2) and J is TRBJ2-7, with no clear D. Germline V lookup: CDR1 LGHDT, CDR2 YNNKEL (reference sequence). Trimming took off 4 bases at V and 2 bases at J, with 6 bases between the two ends. The CDR3 length is 12 residues.

The gene calls are TRBV5-1 and TRBJ1-6; the D is unclear. V lost 4 bases to trimming and J lost 9 bases, with 11 bases between them. Per germline, CDR1 SGHRS and CDR2 YFSETQ. This CDR3 is 13 amino acids long. CDR3: CASSPDAGSPLHF. The CDR3 DNA reads TGCGCCAGCAGCCCCGACGCGGGTTCACCCCTCCACTTT.

The genes are TRBV9 and TRBJ1-4; D is uncertain. Deletions cut 0 bases from V and 8 bases from J, with 20 bases between. In germline, CDR1 is SGDLS, CDR2 YYNGEE. This CDR3 is 17 amino acids long. The CDR3 DNA is TGTGCCAGCAGCGTAGGAGGGTCGCGACCCGGGGTCGAAAAACTGTTTTTT. Its translation: CASSVGGSRPGVEKLFF.

Turning to this clone: The sample carries other DNA sequences with the same CDR3. This chain uses TRBV19 with TRBJ1-1; possible D gene TRBD1, 6 bases. V was cut by 5 bases and J by 3 bases, with 10 bases left in between. The germline CDR1 and CDR2 sequences are LNHDA and SQIVND (reference sequence). The CDR3 has 13 amino acids. This chain's CDR3 is CASSVKGDTEAFF. The CDR3 DNA reads TGTGCCAGTAGTGTAAAGGGGGACACTGAAGCTTTCTTT.

The rearrangement joins TRBV6-1 to TRBJ2-1, with D tentatively TRBD1 (5 bases). The CDR3 is 17 residues long. Germline V CDR1 and CDR2: MNHNS, SASEGT. The V end was cut by 4 bases, the J end by 0 bases, with 16 bases between. The CDR3 DNA is TGTGCCAGCAGTGCCTCACACAGGAACCCCTCCTACAATGAGCAGTTCTTC. Translated: CASSASHRNPSYNEQFF.

Concerning this clone: Mismatch with germline at one junction end may stem from a read error. The V and J genes are TRBV7-8 and TRBJ2-7; TRBD1 matches 9 bases. This CDR3 is 14 amino acids long. Germline V lookup: CDR1 SGHVS, CDR2 FQNEAQ. In nucleotides, the CDR3 is TGTGCCAGCAGTTTAGGGACAGGGACCTACGAGCAGTACTTC. Protein sequence: CASSLGTGTYEQYF.

The chain recombines TRBV25-1 with TRBJ1-2; D possibly corresponds to TRBD1 (5 bases). CDR3 length equals 13 residues. V was trimmed by 4 bases and J by 3 bases, leaving 9 bases between them. Germline CDR1 MGHDK, CDR2 SYGVNS. CDR3 sequence reads: CASSAGTHYGYTF. The CDR3 nucleotides read TGTGCCAGCAGTGCCGGGACTCACTATGGCTACACCTTC.

This clone came up once. The V gene is TRBV7-9, the J gene TRBJ1-2, with a tentative D call TRBD1 (6 bases). Germline CDR1 is SEHNR and CDR2 is FQNEAQ (reference sequence). CDR3 size: 14 residues. V was pared by 5 bases and J by 4 bases, with 14 bases between. The CDR3 is CASSQGTGIYGYTF. The CDR3 coding sequence is TGTGCCAGCAGCCAGGGGACGGGCATCTATGGCTACACCTTC.

The chain employs TRBV7-8 and TRBJ2-3; a weak D match, TRBD2 (5 bases). This CDR3 contains 13 residues. Trimming pared 6 bases from V and 7 bases from J, leaving 14 bases between. CDR1 is SGHVS and CDR2 is FQNEAQ in the germline V gene. DNA for the CDR3: TGTGCCAGCAGGAATACGGGGTCCAATACGCAGTATTTT. Translated: CASRNTGSNTQYF.

The CDR3 DNA is TGTGCCAGCAGTTATCCCGAGGGGACAGGAGGTGGCTACACCTTC. This gives the protein CASSYPEGTGGGYTF. V is TRBV6-6 and J is TRBJ1-2; 8 nucleotides align to TRBD1. The germline V gene encodes CDR1 MNHNY and CDR2 SVGAGI (reference sequence). The CDR3 is 15 residues long. The J segment lost 7 bases and the V segment lost 3 bases, leaving 10 bases of the junction unmatched.

The chain recombines TRBV15 with TRBJ1-4, with D possibly being TRBD1 (5 bases). The ends were cut back, 1 base at V and 8 bases at J, with 11 bases in the middle. The CDR3 covers 14 residues. CDR1 LNHNV and CDR2 YYDKDF come from the germline V gene (reference sequence). The DNA for the CDR3 is TGTGCCACCAGCAGAGCAGGGATGAGGGAAAAACTGTTTTTT. It encodes CATSRAGMREKLFF.

This chain links TRBV3-1 (or the pseudogene TRBV3-2) with TRBJ2-7; 11 positions match TRBD2. CDR1 LGHDT and CDR2 YNNKEL come from the germline V gene (reference sequence). The V gene end was trimmed by 4 bases and the J gene end by 6 bases; junction bases not matched to a gene: 8. The CDR3 covers 15 residues. Here the CDR3 reads CASSPSGTSGREQYF. CDR3 coding DNA: TGTGCCAGCAGCCCCTCCGGGACTAGCGGACGCGAGCAGTACTTC.

As DNA, the CDR3 is TGTGCCAGCGGGCGGGTGAGCACAGATACGCAGTATTTT. Translating it yields CASGRVSTDTQYF. The chain is built from TRBV2 and TRBJ2-3; a possible D gene is TRBD2 (5 bases). V was trimmed by 8 bases and J by 0 bases, leaving 9 bases between them. This CDR3 comprises 13 residues. The germline CDR1 and CDR2 sequences are SNHLY and FYNNEI.

The chain combines TRBV14 with TRBJ2-1; D not certain. The germline V and J ends were trimmed by 4 bases and 3 bases, with 13 bases remaining between them. This CDR3 has 15 residues. Germline V CDR1 and CDR2: SGHDN, FVKESK. CDR3 bases: TGTGCCAGCAGCCCCCTGGCGGAACGCTACAATGAGCAGTTCTTC. This sequence encodes CASSPLAERYNEQFF.

The genes are TRBV28 and TRBJ1-6; D gene unclear. Germline loops: CDR1 MDHEN, CDR2 SYDVKM. V was pared by 7 bases and J by 4 bases, with 8 bases between. This CDR3 has 13 residues. CDR3 DNA sequence: TGTGCCAGCACCTCAGATTATAATTCACCCCTCCACTTT. Translated, it gives CASTSDYNSPLHF. Variable domain in full (rest from reference TRBV28 and TRBJ1-6): DVKVTQSSRYLVKRTGEKVFLECVQDMDHENMFWYRQDPGLGLRLIYFSYDVKMKEKGDIPEGYSVSREKKERFSLILESASTNQTSMYLCASTSDYNSPLHFGNGTRLTVT.

In its sample, this clone was seen once. V is TRBV6-5 and J is TRBJ1-1; D perhaps matches TRBD1 (6 bases). V gave up 5 bases and J gave up 0 bases, with 7 bases separating them. This CDR3 has 13 residues. From germline, CDR1 is MNHEY and CDR2 SVGAGI. The CDR3 here is CASSRDMNTEAFF. The DNA for the CDR3 is TGTGCCAGCAGTCGGGACATGAACACTGAAGCTTTCTTT.

The chain links TRBV25-1 to TRBJ2-1; TRBD1 matches 9 bases. V trimming: 4 bases; J trimming: 8 bases; junction bases outside the gene matches: 12. The CDR3 covers 16 residues. Germline CDR1 reads MGHDK; CDR2 reads SYGVNS. Here the CDR3 reads CASSGRDREISDEQFF. The CDR3 coding sequence is TGTGCCAGCAGTGGGCGGGACAGGGAAATTAGCGATGAGCAGTTCTTC. Full variable domain (remainder filled in from reference TRBV25-1 and TRBJ2-1): EADIYQTPRYLVIGTGKKITLECSQTMGHDKMYWYQQDPGMELHLIHYSYGVNSTEKGDLSSESTVSRIRTEHFPLTLESARPSHTSQYLCASSGRDREISDEQFFGPGTRLTVL.

The chain combines TRBV9 with TRBJ1-3, with 12 bases identical to TRBD1. The CDR3 contains 16 residues. Trimming removed 2 bases from V and 4 bases from J; junction bases left unmatched: 4. Germline-derived CDR1 and CDR2 are SGDLS and YYNGEE. In nucleotides, the CDR3 is TGTGCCAGCAGCGTGGGGACAGGGGGCAAGGGAAACACCATATATTTT. This codes for CASSVGTGGKGNTIYF.

V and J are TRBV29-1 and TRBJ2-5; D might be TRBD1 (5 bases). The CDR3 consists of 12 residues. The germline V gene encodes CDR1 SQVTM and CDR2 ANQGSEA. V was clipped by 6 bases and J by 0 bases, with 8 bases between them. The CDR3 nucleotides are TGCAGCGTAGACAGTTACCAAGAGACCCAGTACTTC. Translated: CSVDSYQETQYF.

This chain connects TRBV6-4 to TRBJ2-2, with 13 bases lining up with TRBD2. CDR3 size: 17 residues. The germline gives CDR1 MRHNA, CDR2 SNTAGT. V shed 6 bases, J shed 0 bases, and the junction held 4 bases outside the gene matches. CDR3 amino acids: CASRPTSGGANTGELFF. The CDR3 coding sequence is TGTGCCAGCAGGCCTACTAGCGGGGGGGCGAACACCGGGGAGCTGTTTTTT.

This clone occurred once. J is TRBJ2-4 and V is TRBV28, with 14 bases aligning to TRBD2. Germline lookup yields CDR1 MDHEN and CDR2 SYDVKM. The CDR3 has 20 amino acids. The trim removed 7 bases at V and 0 bases at J, leaving 14 bases unmatched. The CDR3 is CASTKSYGLAGGRAKNIQYF. CDR3 coding DNA: TGTGCCAGCACTAAAAGTTATGGACTAGCGGGAGGCCGAGCCAAAAACATTCAGTACTTC.